These 22 T cell receptor beta chains were all obtained from the same sample, sequenced in a study of T cells after yellow fever vaccination. In TCRdb, the 5' RACE reads were re-called with MiXCR into one record per CDR3 protein. The sample records under 300,000 distinct CDR3 sequences, approximately 12% being singletons. This specimen consisted of CD4+ T cells sorted from PBMCs, obtained 45 days after the yellow fever booster vaccination. The receptors were gathered from a man younger than 45 who received the YFV17D yellow fever vaccine.

This clonotype was picked up a small number of times. CDR3 loop: CASKGTGAVTGELFF. CDR3 DNA: TGTGCCAGCAAAGGGACAGGGGCTGTCACCGGGGAGCTGTTTTTT. The chain employs TRBV12-3 or TRBV12-4 and TRBJ2-2; 10 positions match TRBD1. V trimming: 7 bases; J trimming: 4 bases; junction bases outside the gene matches: 6. The CDR3 extends over 15 amino acids.

This clonotype was seen only once. The gene calls are TRBV10-2 and TRBJ1-6, with TRBD1 matching over 9 bases. After removal of 3 bases from V and 0 bases from J, the junction contained 6 bases not matched to a gene. CDR3 length: 18 amino acids. Germline lookup yields CDR1 WSHSY and CDR2 SAAADI. The CDR3 loop is CASSDPGTGSSYNSPLHF. For the CDR3, the DNA is TGCGCCAGCAGTGATCCCGGGACAGGGAGCTCCTATAATTCACCCCTCCACTTT.

This clonotype was detected a few times. The rearrangement links TRBV29-1 to TRBJ1-5; perhaps TRBD1 as D (6 bases). The CDR3 runs to 12 residues. Germline V gene lookup returns CDR1 SQVTM and CDR2 ANQGSEA. V dropped 4 bases and J dropped 5 bases, with 9 bases sitting between them. CDR3 sequence reads: CSVGAGDQPQHF. DNA of the CDR3: TGCAGCGTTGGGGCAGGGGATCAGCCCCAGCATTTT.

This clonotype was recorded a few times. Here the CDR3 reads CASSSRLAGPYNEQFF. The CDR3 nucleotides read TGTGCCAGCAGTTCTCGACTAGCGGGACCCTACAATGAGCAGTTCTTC. The V call is TRBV6-2 or TRBV6-3, the J call TRBJ2-1; 11 nucleotides align to TRBD2. Germline assignment: CDR1 MNHEY and CDR2 SVGEGT. CDR3 length: 16 residues. The V segment lost 4 bases and the J segment 2 bases; nucleotides outside the gene matches: 4.

J is TRBJ2-2 and V is TRBV5-1, with 10 nucleotides matching TRBD2. Germline V gene data show CDR1 as SGHRS and CDR2 as YFSETQ. This CDR3 has 17 residues. Unmatched junction bases numbered 7, after V lost 3 bases and J lost 2 bases. Written as DNA, the CDR3 is TGCGCCAGCAGCTCCCCTACTAGCGGGACAAACACCGGGGAGCTGTTTTTT. It translates to CASSSPTSGTNTGELFF.

The sample holds many counts of this clonotype. One end of the junction does not line up with germline, which may come from a read error. This chain uses TRBV29-1 with TRBJ2-5, with D perhaps assigned TRBD1 or TRBD2 (5 bases each). The germline CDR1 and CDR2 sequences are SQVTM and ANQGSEA. The CDR3 runs 10 residues. This CDR3 is CSVWDRAHYF. The DNA for the CDR3 is TGCAGCGTTTGGGACCGGGCCCATTACTTC.

This chain joins TRBV3-1 and TRBJ2-5, with 9 bases aligning to TRBD2. The J segment lost 5 bases and the V segment lost 4 bases, leaving 8 bases of the junction unmatched. There are 15 residues in the CDR3. The germline gives CDR1 LGHDT, CDR2 YNNKEL (reference sequence). This CDR3 reads CASSPGRTSVETQYF. In DNA form, the CDR3 reads TGTGCCAGCAGCCCGGGGAGGACTAGCGTGGAGACCCAGTACTTC.

A few counts support this clonotype. The V and J genes are TRBV20-1 and TRBJ2-7; D call uncertain. The V end lost 0 bases, the J end lost 4 bases, and 7 bases lay between the germline ends. This CDR3 region has 12 residues. CDR1 is DFQATT, CDR2 SNEGSKA, per germline (reference sequence). The CDR3 sequence: CSAREDVYEQYF. The CDR3 nucleotides read TGCAGTGCTAGAGAAGACGTGTACGAGCAGTACTTC.

With respect to this clonotype: Just one base apart from a much larger clone, this may be a read error. The chain links TRBV7-2 to TRBJ1-1; D is unclear. This CDR3 has 14 amino acids. Per the germline V gene, CDR1 is SGHTA and CDR2 is FQGNSA. The CDR3 sequence is CASILVVANTEAFF. CDR3 DNA: TGTGCCAGCATCTTAGTGGTGGCGAACACTGAAGCTTTCTTT.

The J gene is TRBJ2-2, the V gene TRBV20-1; perhaps TRBD1 as D (5 bases). The CDR3 totals 13 residues. The V end lost 5 bases, the J end lost 1 base, and 8 bases lay between the germline ends. CDR1 is DFQATT, CDR2 SNEGSKA, per germline (reference sequence). CDR3 sequence: CSAVDRNTGELFF. CDR3 bases: TGCAGTGCTGTCGACAGGAACACCGGGGAGCTGTTTTTT.

This clonotype has a handful of counts. The DNA for the CDR3 is TGTGCCAGCAGTATCAATCAGCCCCAGCATTTT. This codes for CASSINQPQHF. V gene TRBV2 combines with J gene TRBJ1-5; D is unresolved. CDR1 SNHLY and CDR2 FYNNEI come from the germline V gene. V dropped 5 bases and J dropped 3 bases, with 2 bases sitting between them. This CDR3 has 11 amino acids.

This clonotype was detected a few times. The chain recombines TRBV15 with TRBJ2-5, with D possibly matching TRBD1 (6 bases). V lost 0 bases to trimming and J lost 3 bases, with 11 bases between them. In germline, CDR1 is LNHNV, CDR2 YYDKDF (reference sequence). This CDR3 spans 15 amino acids. This chain's CDR3 is CATSRDGQGKETQYF. For the CDR3, the DNA is TGTGCCACCAGCAGAGATGGTCAGGGGAAAGAGACCCAGTACTTC.

The V and J genes are TRBV10-3 and TRBJ2-5; D possibly corresponds to TRBD2 (6 bases). CDR1 is ENHRY, CDR2 SYGVKD, per germline. This CDR3 spans 12 amino acids. V shed 8 bases and J shed 3 bases, with 10 bases lying between them. CDR3 sequence reads: CAIGSGEETQYF. The CDR3 DNA follows: TGTGCCATCGGGTCGGGGGAAGAGACCCAGTACTTC.

CDR3 loop: CASSVVAQLDTQYF. Written as DNA, the CDR3 is TGTGCCAGCAGCGTAGTTGCTCAGCTCGATACGCAGTATTTT. The V gene is TRBV9, the J gene TRBJ2-3; D unresolved. Per germline, CDR1 SGDLS and CDR2 YYNGEE. Between the trimmed V and J ends, which lost 0 bases and 6 bases, there was a span of 11 bases. This CDR3 has 14 residues.

The chain has TRBV5-1 and TRBJ2-1; TRBD2 matches 12 bases. In germline, CDR1 is SGHRS, CDR2 YFSETQ. The junction had 8 bases not matched to a gene; V was cut back by 2 bases and J by 8 bases. This CDR3 comprises 16 residues. CDR3 DNA: TGCGCCAGCAGCTTAACCGGACGGACTAGCGGGGATGAGCAGTTCTTC. It yields the protein CASSLTGRTSGDEQFF.

V and J are TRBV6-2 or TRBV6-3 and TRBJ2-1; the match to TRBD2 covers 9 bases. The CDR3 totals 14 residues. The germline CDR1 and CDR2 sequences are MNHEY and SVGEGT. V dropped 4 bases and J dropped 15; count of bases not matched to a gene: 13. This chain's CDR3 is CASSLTSGSPFPFF. Written as DNA, the CDR3 is TGTGCCAGCAGTTTAACTAGCGGGTCCCCGTTTCCGTTCTTC.

This clonotype was counted many times. The chain links TRBV18 to TRBJ2-7; D unclear. CDR1 and CDR2 (germline): KGHSH, LQKENI. CDR3 length equals 13 residues. Deletions cut 2 bases from V and 7 bases from J, with 12 bases between. The CDR3 DNA reads TGTGCCAGCTCACCAACGCAGGTAGAGGAGCAGTACTTC. It yields the protein CASSPTQVEEQYF.

This clonotype was detected a few times. This sequence joins TRBV9 and TRBJ2-2; no clear D. This CDR3 comprises 14 residues. Trimming stripped 0 bases from V and 9 bases from J, with 12 bases between. Germline assignment: CDR1 SGDLS and CDR2 YYNGEE. CDR3 bases: TGTGCCAGCAGCGTAGGAGCCATAGGCAGGGAGCTGTTTTTT. It yields the protein CASSVGAIGRELFF. Based on the CDR3 plus reference TRBV9 and TRBJ2-2, the full variable domain is DSGVTQTPKHLITATGQRVTLRCSPRSGDLSVYWYQQSLDQGLQFLIQYYNGEERAKGNILERFSAQQFPDLHSELNLSSLELGDSALYFCASSVGAIGRELFFGEGSRLTVL.

This clonotype was seen ten or more times. The chain is built from TRBV7-9 and TRBJ2-5, with a possible D match to TRBD2 (5 bases). The CDR3 runs 13 residues. CDR1 is SEHNR, CDR2 FQNEAQ, per germline (reference sequence). The V end was cut by 3 bases, the J end by 1 base, with 6 bases between. CDR3: CASSFRGQETQYF. The CDR3 coding sequence is TGTGCCAGCAGCTTCCGGGGCCAAGAGACCCAGTACTTC.

The chain couples TRBV20-1 to TRBJ2-2; 10 positions match TRBD2. The CDR3 is 14 residues long. CDR1 and CDR2 from the germline V gene are DFQATT and SNEGSKA (reference sequence). Trimming cost V 6 bases and J 4 bases; bases outside gene matches: 5. Here the CDR3 DNA reads TGCAGTGCCCTAGCGGGAGAATCCACCGGGGAGCTGTTTTTT. Its translation is CSALAGESTGELFF.

This chain joins TRBV11-2 and TRBJ2-7; D gene uncertain. Trimming removed 1 base at V and 5 bases at J, with 15 bases between. The germline V gene has CDR1 SGHAT and CDR2 FQNNGV. CDR3 length equals 15 residues. The DNA for the CDR3 is TGTGCCAGCAGCTTAGTAGGGTACAACCTACACGAGCAGTACTTC. It translates to CASSLVGYNLHEQYF.

This sequence joins TRBV10-3 and TRBJ2-2, with a weak D call TRBD1 (6 bases). Germline loops: CDR1 ENHRY, CDR2 SYGVKD. There are 15 residues in the CDR3. Trimming removed 6 bases from V and 3 bases from J, with 14 bases in between. The CDR3 spells CAISQGLSDTGELFF. DNA for the CDR3: TGTGCCATCAGCCAGGGGCTTTCGGACACCGGGGAGCTGTTTTTT.